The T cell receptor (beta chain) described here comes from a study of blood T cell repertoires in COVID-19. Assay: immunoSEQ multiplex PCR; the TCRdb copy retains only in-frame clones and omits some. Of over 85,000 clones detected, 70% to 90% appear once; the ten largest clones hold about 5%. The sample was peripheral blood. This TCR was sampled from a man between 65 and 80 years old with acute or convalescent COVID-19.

The CDR3 bases are TGTGCCAGCTCCAAGGGGATAACGTCAATGAACTATGGCTACACCTTC. It encodes CASSKGITSMNYGYTF. The V and J genes are TRBV28 and TRBJ1-2; maybe TRBD1 (5 bases). This CDR3 region has 16 residues. The germline gives CDR1 MDHEN, CDR2 SYDVKM. Trimming took 8 bases from V and 2 from J, leaving 21 bases between them.